The clone carrying this TCR beta chain was detected ten times or more. Its specificity is not known. The data were taken from a study of identical twins. Study results and limitations: Invariant populations such as MAIT and iNKT cells could partly muddle zero-insertion analyses.

A single record per CDR3 protein comes from TCRdb applying MiXCR to the 5' RACE reads. The sample contains 640,000 or so distinct CDR3 sequences, less than 7% of which appear only once. This CDR3 is 13 amino acids long. Germline V gives CDR1 DFQATT, CDR2 SNEGSKA (reference sequence). The V and J ends lost 5 bases and 5 bases respectively, with 12 bases between them. The TCR sequence derives from a man aged 18 to 30 in good health. The rearrangement links TRBV20-1 to TRBJ1-4; D is unresolved. The sequenced sample consisted of naive T cells sorted from blood. The chain's CDR3 is CSASSDGNEKLFF. CDR3 DNA: TGCAGTGCTTCCTCCGACGGGAATGAAAAACTGTTTTTT.